One and the same sample provided the 9 T cell receptor beta chains below, sequenced in a study of Graves' ophthalmopathy and Graves' hyperthyroidism. Using RNA transcripts, the TCR beta CDR3 regions were amplified. HTBI primers were employed in first-round RT-PCR, then a second-round multiplex PCR followed. TCRdb re-called the multiplex PCR reads through MiXCR, storing one row per CDR3 protein. This sample has around 1.1 million distinct CDR3 sequences, with around a third found just once. Sequenced: peripheral blood or thyroid tissue (not recorded which). The receptors come from an adult man with Graves' hyperthyroidism.

There are many counts of this clonotype. The rearrangement links TRBV19 to TRBJ1-5, with D unclear. The CDR3 is made up of 16 amino acids. CDR1 and CDR2 from the germline V gene are LNHDA and SQIVND (reference sequence). The V end lost 5 bases, the J end lost 6 bases, and 20 bases lay between the germline ends. The CDR3 protein is CASSPSVGKGTQPQHF. The CDR3 nucleotides are TGTGCCAGTAGTCCCTCTGTCGGGAAGGGAACTCAGCCCCAGCATTTT.

Regarding this clonotype: Sequence at one end of the junction differs from germline and may be a read error. The genes are TRBV24-1 and TRBJ2-7, with D tentatively TRBD1 or TRBD2 (5 bases each). CDR3 length: 16 amino acids. CDR1 is KGHDR and CDR2 is SFDVKD in the germline V gene. CDR3 loop: CATSDNPPGPLTKLVF. In DNA, the CDR3 is TGTGCCACCAGTGATAATCCGCCGGGACCCTTGACGAAGTTGGTCTTC.

This clonotype was counted at least ten times. The V gene is TRBV20-1, the J gene TRBJ2-7, with 11 bases matching TRBD2. V gave up 3 bases and J gave up 2 bases; unmatched junction bases: 0. Germline V CDR1 and CDR2: DFQATT, SNEGSKA (reference sequence). This CDR3 has 13 amino acids. Written as DNA, the CDR3 is TGCAGTGCTAGGACTAGCGGGGCCTACGAGCAGTACTTC. Protein: CSARTSGAYEQYF.

This clonotype was detected many times. The chain uses TRBV12-3 or TRBV12-4 and TRBJ1-1; D is unclear. This CDR3 has 12 amino acids. Trimming pared 3 bases from V and 5 bases from J, leaving 7 bases between. CDR3 nucleotides: TGTGCCAGCAGTTTTCACAGTACTGAAGCTTTCTTT. As protein: CASSFHSTEAFF.

This chain joins TRBV20-1 and TRBJ1-1; TRBD1 is a possible D gene (5 bases). From germline, CDR1 is DFQATT and CDR2 SNEGSKA (reference sequence). The CDR3 consists of 13 residues. The CDR3 reads CSLVGHRNTEAFF. The CDR3 nucleotides are TGCAGCTTAGTGGGGCACAGGAACACTGAAGCTTTCTTT.

The chain recombines TRBV10-3 with TRBJ1-4; TRBD1 matches at 7 bases. Germline loops: CDR1 ENHRY, CDR2 SYGVKD. V lost 7 bases, J lost 11 bases, and 10 bases stayed unmatched. CDR3 size: 13 residues. The CDR3 loop reads CAINGQVPIKLFF. DNA of the CDR3: TGTGCCATCAATGGACAGGTCCCAATTAAACTGTTTTTT.

The chain joins TRBV12-3 or TRBV12-4 to TRBJ1-1; 7 bases fit TRBD1. The CDR3 is 14 amino acids. V trimming: 1 base; J trimming: 4 bases; junction bases outside the gene matches: 3. As DNA, the CDR3 is TGTGCCAGCAGTTTAGGGGGACAGAGCACTGAAGCTTTCTTT. Its translation: CASSLGGQSTEAFF.

The chain employs TRBV5-1 and TRBJ1-1; possibly TRBD1 for D (5 bases). V lost 0 bases and J 5 bases, leaving 14 bases between the germline ends. Germline CDR1 reads SGHRS; CDR2 reads YFSETQ. The CDR3 covers 15 residues. CDR3 amino acids: CASSLDGTTGTEAFF. The CDR3 DNA is TGCGCCAGCAGCTTGGATGGGACGACCGGGACTGAAGCTTTCTTT.

J is TRBJ2-3 and V is TRBV29-1; maybe TRBD2 (5 bases). This CDR3 contains 14 residues. Trimming removed 3 bases at V and 4 bases at J, with 14 bases between. Germline CDR1 is SQVTM and CDR2 is ANQGSEA. The CDR3 here is CSVEVGLPADTQYF. The CDR3 DNA sequence: TGCAGCGTTGAGGTCGGACTCCCCGCAGATACGCAGTATTTT.